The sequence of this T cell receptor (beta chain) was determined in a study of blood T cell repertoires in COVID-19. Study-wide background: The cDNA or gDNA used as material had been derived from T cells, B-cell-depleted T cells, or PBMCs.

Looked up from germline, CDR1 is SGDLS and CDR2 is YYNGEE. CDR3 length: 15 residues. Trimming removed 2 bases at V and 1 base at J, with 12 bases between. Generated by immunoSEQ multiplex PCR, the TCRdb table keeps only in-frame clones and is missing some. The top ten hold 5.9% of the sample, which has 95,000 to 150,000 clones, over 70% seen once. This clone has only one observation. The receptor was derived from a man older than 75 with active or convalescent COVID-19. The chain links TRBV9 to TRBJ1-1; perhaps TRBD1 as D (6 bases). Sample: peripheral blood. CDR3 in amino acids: CASSVQGQGNTEAFF. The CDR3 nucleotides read TGTGCCAGCAGCGTCCAGGGGCAGGGGAACACTGAAGCTTTCTTT. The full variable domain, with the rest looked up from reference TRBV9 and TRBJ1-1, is DSGVTQTPKHLITATGQRVTLRCSPRSGDLSVYWYQQSLDQGLQFLIQYYNGEERAKGNILERFSAQQFPDLHSELNLSSLELGDSALYFCASSVQGQGNTEAFFGQGTRLTVV.